The sequence of this T cell receptor beta chain was determined in a study of blood T cell repertoires in COVID-19. Study overall: Researchers got acute and convalescent COVID-19 samples from the United States, Italy and Spain. Nucleic acid was either cDNA or gDNA, and it came from T cells, B-cell-depleted T cells, or PBMCs.

Authors' methods: Amplified reference gene primers provided the basis for estimating nucleated cell counts. Produced via immunoSEQ multiplex PCR; TCRdb's table is partial and in-frame only. V and J calls and clone size are given by that table; D and trimming were obtained from the DNA. This repertoire shows about 110,000 clones, 84% found once; its top ten account for 14%. V lost 2 bases and J lost 1, with 11 bases in between. CDR3 length: 15 amino acids. Germline CDR1 is KGHSH and CDR2 is LQKENI. The sequencing input was peripheral blood. This TCR was recovered from a woman aged 60-70 years with acute or convalescent COVID-19. This chain links TRBV18 with TRBJ1-2, with D unclear. The DNA for the CDR3 is TGTGCCAGCTCACCAGGACTCTCCATTAACTATGGCTACACCTTC. The encoded protein is CASSPGLSINYGYTF. Variable domain in full (rest from reference TRBV18 and TRBJ1-2): NAGVMQNPRHLVRRRGQEARLRCSPMKGHSHVYWYRQLPEEGLKFMVYLQKENIIDESGMPKERFSAEFPKEGPSILRIQQVVRGDSAAYFCASSPGLSINYGYTFGSGTRLTVV.